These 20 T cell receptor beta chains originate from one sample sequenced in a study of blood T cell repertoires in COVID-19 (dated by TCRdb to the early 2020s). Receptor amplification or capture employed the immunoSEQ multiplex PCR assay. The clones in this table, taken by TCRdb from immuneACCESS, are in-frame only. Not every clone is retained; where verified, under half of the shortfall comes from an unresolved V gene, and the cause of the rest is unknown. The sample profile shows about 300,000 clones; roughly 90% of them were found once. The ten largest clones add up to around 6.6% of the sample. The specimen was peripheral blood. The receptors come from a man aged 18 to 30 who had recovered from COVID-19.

CDR3 amino acids: CASGQGSELYGYTF. The CDR3, as DNA: TGTGCCAGCGGCCAGGGGTCCGAGCTCTATGGCTACACCTTC. The chain has TRBV7-6 and TRBJ1-2; tentative D call: TRBD1 (6 bases). Germline CDR1 is SGHVS and CDR2 is FNYEAQ. V lost 8 bases and J 4 bases, leaving 17 bases between the germline ends. This CDR3 is built from 14 residues.

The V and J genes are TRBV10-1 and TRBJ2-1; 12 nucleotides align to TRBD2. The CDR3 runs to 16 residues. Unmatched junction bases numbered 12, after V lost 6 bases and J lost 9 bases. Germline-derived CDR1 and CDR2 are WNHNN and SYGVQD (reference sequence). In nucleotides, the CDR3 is TGCGCCAGCAGAGAAAAGACTAGCGGGAGTTTCGGTGAGCAGTTCTTC. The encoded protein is CASREKTSGSFGEQFF.

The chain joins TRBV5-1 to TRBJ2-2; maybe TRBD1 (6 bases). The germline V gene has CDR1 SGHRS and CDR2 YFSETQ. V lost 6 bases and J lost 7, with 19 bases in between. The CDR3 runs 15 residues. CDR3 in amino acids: CASTHQGLDGGELFF. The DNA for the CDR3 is TGCGCCAGCACCCATCAGGGGCTGGACGGCGGGGAGCTGTTTTTT.

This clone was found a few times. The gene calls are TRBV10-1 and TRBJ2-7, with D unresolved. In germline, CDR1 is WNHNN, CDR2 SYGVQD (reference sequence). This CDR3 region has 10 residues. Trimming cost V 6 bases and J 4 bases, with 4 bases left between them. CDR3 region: CASSPYEQYF. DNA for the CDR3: TGCGCCAGCAGCCCGTACGAGCAGTACTTC.

The chain's CDR3 is CASSSRPARRGEKLFF. CDR3 nucleotides: TGTGCCAGCAGTTCACGACCGGCCAGGCGGGGTGAAAAACTGTTTTTT. The V call is TRBV27, the J call TRBJ1-4, with D unclear. Germline V lookup: CDR1 MNHEY, CDR2 SMNVEV (reference sequence). Trimming pared 4 bases from V and 7 bases from J, leaving 19 bases between. The CDR3 loop spans 16 amino acids.

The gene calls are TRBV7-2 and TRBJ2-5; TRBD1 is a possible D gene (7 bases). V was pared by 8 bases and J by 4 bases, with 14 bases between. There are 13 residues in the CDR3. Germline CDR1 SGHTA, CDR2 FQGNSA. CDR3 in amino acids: CASAGGIGETQYF. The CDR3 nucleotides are TGTGCCAGCGCAGGGGGGATCGGAGAGACCCAGTACTTC.

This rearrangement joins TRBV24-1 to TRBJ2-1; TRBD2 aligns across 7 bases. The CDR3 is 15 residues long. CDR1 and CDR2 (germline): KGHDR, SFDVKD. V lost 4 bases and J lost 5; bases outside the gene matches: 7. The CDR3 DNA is TGTGCCACCAGTGAAAGCGGGAAGGCGGACAATGAGCAGTTCTTC. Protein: CATSESGKADNEQFF.

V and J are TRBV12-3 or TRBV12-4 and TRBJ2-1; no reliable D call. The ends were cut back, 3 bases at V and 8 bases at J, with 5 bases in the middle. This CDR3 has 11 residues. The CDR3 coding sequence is TGTGCCAGCAGTTTTAGTCATGAGCAGTTCTTC. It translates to CASSFSHEQFF.

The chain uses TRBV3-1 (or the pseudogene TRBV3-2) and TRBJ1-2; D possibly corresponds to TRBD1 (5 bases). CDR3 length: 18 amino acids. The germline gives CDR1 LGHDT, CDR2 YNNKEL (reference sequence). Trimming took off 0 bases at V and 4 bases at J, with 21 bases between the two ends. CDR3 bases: TGTGCCAGCAGCCAAGATCCCAGACAGCCTATTTCTGGCTATGGCTACACCTTC. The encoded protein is CASSQDPRQPISGYGYTF.

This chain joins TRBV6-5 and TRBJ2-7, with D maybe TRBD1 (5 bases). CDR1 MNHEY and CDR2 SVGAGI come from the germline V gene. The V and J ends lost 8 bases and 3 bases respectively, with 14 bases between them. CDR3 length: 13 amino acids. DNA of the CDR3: TGTGCCAGCGGCACAGGAGCTTTCTACGAGCAGTACTTC. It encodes CASGTGAFYEQYF.

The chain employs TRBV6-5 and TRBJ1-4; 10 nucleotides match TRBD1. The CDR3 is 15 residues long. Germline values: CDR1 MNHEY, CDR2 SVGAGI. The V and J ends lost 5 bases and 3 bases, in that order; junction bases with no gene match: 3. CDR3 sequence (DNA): TGTGCCAGCAGTCTCGGACAGGGGGCTAATGAAAAACTGTTTTTT. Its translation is CASSLGQGANEKLFF.

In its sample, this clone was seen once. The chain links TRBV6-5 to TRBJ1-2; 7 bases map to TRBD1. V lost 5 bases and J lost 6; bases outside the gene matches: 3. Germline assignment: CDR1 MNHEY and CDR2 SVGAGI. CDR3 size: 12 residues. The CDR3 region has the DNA TGTGCCAGCAGTAAGGGGACAGATGGCTACACCTTC. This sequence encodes CASSKGTDGYTF.

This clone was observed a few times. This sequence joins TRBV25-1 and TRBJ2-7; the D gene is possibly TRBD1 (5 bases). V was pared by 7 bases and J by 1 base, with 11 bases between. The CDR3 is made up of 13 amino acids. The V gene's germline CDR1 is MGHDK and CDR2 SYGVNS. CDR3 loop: CASTNAGSYEQYF. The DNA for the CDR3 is TGTGCCAGCACCAACGCAGGGTCCTACGAGCAGTACTTC.

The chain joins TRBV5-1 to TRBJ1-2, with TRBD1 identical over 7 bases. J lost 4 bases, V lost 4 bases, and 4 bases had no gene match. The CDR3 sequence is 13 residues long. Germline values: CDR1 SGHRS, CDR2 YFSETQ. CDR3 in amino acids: CASSNTGAYGYTF. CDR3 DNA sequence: TGCGCCAGCAGCAATACAGGGGCCTATGGCTACACCTTC. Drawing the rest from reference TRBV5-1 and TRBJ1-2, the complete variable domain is KAGVTQTPRYLIKTRGQQVTLSCSPISGHRSVSWYQQTPGQGLQFLFEYFSETQRNKGNFPGRFSGRQFSNSRSEMNVSTLELGDSALYLCASSNTGAYGYTFGSGTRLTVV.

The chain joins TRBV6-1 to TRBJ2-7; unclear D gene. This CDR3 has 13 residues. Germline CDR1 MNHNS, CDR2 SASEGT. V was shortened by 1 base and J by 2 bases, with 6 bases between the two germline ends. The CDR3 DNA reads TGTGCCAGCAGTGAAGACAGTACCTACGAGCAGTACTTC. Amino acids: CASSEDSTYEQYF.

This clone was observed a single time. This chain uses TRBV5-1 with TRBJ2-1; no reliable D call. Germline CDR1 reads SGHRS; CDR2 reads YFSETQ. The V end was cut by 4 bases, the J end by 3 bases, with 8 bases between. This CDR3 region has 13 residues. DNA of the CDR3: TGCGCCAGCAGCAACTCCAACTACAATGAGCAGTTCTTC. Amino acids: CASSNSNYNEQFF.

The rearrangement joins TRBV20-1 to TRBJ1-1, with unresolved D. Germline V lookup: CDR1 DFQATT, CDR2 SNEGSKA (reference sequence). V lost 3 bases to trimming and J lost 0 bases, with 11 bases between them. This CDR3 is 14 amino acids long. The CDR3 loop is CSASMLGVNTEAFF. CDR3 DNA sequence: TGCAGTGCTAGTATGCTGGGCGTGAACACTGAAGCTTTCTTT.

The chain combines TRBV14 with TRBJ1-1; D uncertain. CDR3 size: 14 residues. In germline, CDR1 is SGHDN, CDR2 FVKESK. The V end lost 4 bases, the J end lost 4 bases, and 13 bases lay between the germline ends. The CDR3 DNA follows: TGTGCCAGCAGCCTCAGTGGCGGAGGCACTGAAGCTTTCTTT. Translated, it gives CASSLSGGGTEAFF.

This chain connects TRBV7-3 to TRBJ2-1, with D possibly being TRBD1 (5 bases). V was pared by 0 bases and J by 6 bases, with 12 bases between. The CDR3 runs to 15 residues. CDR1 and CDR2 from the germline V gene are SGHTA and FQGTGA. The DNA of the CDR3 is TGTGCCAGCAGCTTAACCAGGGAAAAAGTCAATGAGCAGTTCTTC. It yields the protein CASSLTREKVNEQFF.

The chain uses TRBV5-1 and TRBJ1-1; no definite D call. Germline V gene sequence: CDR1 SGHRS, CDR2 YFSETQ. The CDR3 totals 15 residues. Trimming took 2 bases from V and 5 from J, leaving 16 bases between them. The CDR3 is CASSLEGGRGTEAFF. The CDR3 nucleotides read TGCGCCAGCAGCTTAGAGGGAGGGAGAGGGACTGAAGCTTTCTTT.